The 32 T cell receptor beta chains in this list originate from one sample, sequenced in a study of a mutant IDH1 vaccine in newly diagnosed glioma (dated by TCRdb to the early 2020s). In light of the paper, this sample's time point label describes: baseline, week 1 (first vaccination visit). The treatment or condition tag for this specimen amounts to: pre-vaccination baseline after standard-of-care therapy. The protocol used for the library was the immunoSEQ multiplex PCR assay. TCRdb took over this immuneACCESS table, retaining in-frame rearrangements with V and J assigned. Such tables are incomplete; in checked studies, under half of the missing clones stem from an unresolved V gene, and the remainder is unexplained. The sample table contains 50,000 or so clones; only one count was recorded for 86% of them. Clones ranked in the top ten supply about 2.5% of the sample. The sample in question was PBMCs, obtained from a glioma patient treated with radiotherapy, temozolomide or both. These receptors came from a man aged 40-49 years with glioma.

CDR3 nucleotides: TGTGCCAGCAGCTTTTCAACGGGCGAGCAGTACTTC. Translated, it gives CASSFSTGEQYF. The chain is built from TRBV7-9 and TRBJ2-7; D gene unclear. Germline values: CDR1 SEHNR, CDR2 FQNEAQ (reference sequence). The V and J ends lost 3 bases and 6 bases respectively, with 9 bases between them. The CDR3 runs to 12 residues.

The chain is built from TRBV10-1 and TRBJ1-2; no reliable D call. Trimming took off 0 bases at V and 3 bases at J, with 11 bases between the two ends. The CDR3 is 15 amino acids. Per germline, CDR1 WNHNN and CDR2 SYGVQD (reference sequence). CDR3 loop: CASSESLTADYGYTF. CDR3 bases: TGCGCCAGCAGTGAGTCCCTAACGGCGGACTATGGCTACACCTTC.

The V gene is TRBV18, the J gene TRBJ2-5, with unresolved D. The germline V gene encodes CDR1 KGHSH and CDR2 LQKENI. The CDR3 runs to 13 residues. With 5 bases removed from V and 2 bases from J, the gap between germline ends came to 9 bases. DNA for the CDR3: TGTGCCAGCTCAGCAGGTACTCAAGAGACCCAGTACTTC. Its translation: CASSAGTQETQYF. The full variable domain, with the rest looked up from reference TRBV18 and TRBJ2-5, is NAGVMQNPRHLVRRRGQEARLRCSPMKGHSHVYWYRQLPEEGLKFMVYLQKENIIDESGMPKERFSAEFPKEGPSILRIQQVVRGDSAAYFCASSAGTQETQYFGPGTRLLVL.

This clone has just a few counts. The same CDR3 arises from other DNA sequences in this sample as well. Here the CDR3 DNA reads TGTGCCATCAGTGCAGACAGGACATACACCGGGGAGCTGTTTTTT. Translation: CAISADRTYTGELFF. This sequence joins TRBV10-3 and TRBJ2-2; D perhaps matches TRBD1 (6 bases). The CDR3 runs 15 residues. Per the germline V gene, CDR1 is ENHRY and CDR2 is SYGVKD. The V end was cut by 4 bases, the J end by 3 bases, with 12 bases between.

The CDR3 nucleotides read TGTGCCAGCAGCCGGACAGGTAGCAATCAGCCCCAGCATTTT. Its translation is CASSRTGSNQPQHF. The chain combines TRBV7-9 with TRBJ1-5; 7 bases align to TRBD1. V shed 5 bases and J 0 bases; nucleotides not matched to a gene: 1. The germline V gene has CDR1 SEHNR and CDR2 FQNEAQ (reference sequence). The CDR3 length is 14 residues.

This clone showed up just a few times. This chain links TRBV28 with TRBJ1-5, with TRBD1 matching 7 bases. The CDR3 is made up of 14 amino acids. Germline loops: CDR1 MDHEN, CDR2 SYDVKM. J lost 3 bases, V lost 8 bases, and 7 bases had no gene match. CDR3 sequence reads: CASQGGRANQPQHF. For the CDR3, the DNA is TGTGCCAGCCAGGGGGGGAGGGCCAATCAGCCCCAGCATTTT.

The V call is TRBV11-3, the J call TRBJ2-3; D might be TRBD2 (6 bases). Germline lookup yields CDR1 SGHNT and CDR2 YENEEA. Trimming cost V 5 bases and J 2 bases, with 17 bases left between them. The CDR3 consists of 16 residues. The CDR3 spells CASSTHLGLDTDTQYF. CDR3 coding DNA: TGTGCCAGCAGCACCCATCTGGGACTGGACACAGATACGCAGTATTTT.

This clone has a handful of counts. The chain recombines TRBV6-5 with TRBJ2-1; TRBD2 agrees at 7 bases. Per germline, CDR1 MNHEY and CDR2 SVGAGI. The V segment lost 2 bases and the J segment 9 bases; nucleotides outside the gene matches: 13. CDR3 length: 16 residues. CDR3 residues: CASSYGGGGMHREQFF. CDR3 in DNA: TGTGCCAGCAGTTACGGTGGGGGAGGGATGCACCGTGAGCAGTTCTTC.

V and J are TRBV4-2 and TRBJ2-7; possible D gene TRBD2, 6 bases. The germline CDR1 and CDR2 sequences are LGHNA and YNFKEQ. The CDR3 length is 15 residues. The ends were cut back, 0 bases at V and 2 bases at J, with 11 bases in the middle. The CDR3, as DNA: TGTGCCAGCAGCCAAGATGGGCTAGCGCCCTACGAGCAGTACTTC. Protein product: CASSQDGLAPYEQYF.

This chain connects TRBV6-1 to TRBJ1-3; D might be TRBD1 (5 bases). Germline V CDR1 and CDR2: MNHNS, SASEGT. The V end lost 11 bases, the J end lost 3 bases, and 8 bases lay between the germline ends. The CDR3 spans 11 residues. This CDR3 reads CASRVGNTIYF. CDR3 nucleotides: TGTGCCTCCAGGGTTGGAAACACCATATATTTT.

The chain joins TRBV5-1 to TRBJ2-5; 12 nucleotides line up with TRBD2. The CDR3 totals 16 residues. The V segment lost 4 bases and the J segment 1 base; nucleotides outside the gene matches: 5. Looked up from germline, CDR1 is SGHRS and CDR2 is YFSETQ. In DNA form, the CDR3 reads TGCGCCAGCAGCCCAAAACTAGCGGGAGGCCAAGAGACCCAGTACTTC. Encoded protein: CASSPKLAGGQETQYF.

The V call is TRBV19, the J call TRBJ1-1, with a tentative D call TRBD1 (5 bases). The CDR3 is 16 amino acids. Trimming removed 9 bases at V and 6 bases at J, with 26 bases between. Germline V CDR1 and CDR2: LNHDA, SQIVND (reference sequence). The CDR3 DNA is TGTGCCAGAGTTGAGGGATTTGGACAAACTAAGGCTGAAGCTTTCTTT. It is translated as CARVEGFGQTKAEAFF.

CDR3 region: CASSLGNFPSAEQYF. The CDR3 coding sequence is TGTGCCAGTAGTTTAGGGAACTTCCCCTCGGCCGAGCAGTACTTC. The V and J genes are TRBV19 and TRBJ2-7; no definite D call. CDR1 and CDR2 (germline): LNHDA, SQIVND (reference sequence). CDR3 length equals 15 residues. V was cut by 5 bases and J by 6 bases, with 20 bases left in between.

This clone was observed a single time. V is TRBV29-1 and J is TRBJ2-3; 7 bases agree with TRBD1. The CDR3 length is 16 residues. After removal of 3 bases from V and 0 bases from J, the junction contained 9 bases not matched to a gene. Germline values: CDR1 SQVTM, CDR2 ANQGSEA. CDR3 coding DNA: TGCAGCGTTGACGGGGAACAGGGGCTAAGCACAGATACGCAGTATTTT. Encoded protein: CSVDGEQGLSTDTQYF.

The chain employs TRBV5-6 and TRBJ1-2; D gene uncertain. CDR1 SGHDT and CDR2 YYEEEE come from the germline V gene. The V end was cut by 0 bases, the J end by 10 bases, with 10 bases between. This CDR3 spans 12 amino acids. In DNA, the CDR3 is TGTGCCAGCAGCTTGGGGGTAGTCGTCTACACCTTC. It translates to CASSLGVVVYTF.

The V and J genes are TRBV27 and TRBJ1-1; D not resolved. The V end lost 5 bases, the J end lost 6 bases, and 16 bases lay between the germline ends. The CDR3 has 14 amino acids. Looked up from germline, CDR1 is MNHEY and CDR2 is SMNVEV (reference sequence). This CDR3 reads CASSGGLSVAEAFF. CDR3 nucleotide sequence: TGTGCCAGCAGTGGCGGTCTTTCTGTCGCTGAAGCTTTCTTT.

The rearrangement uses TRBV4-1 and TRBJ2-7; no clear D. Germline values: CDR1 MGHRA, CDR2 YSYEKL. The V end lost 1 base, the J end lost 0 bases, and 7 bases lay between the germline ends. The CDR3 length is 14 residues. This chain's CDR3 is CASSQVVGSYEQYF. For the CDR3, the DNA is TGCGCCAGCAGCCAAGTTGTGGGCTCCTACGAGCAGTACTTC.

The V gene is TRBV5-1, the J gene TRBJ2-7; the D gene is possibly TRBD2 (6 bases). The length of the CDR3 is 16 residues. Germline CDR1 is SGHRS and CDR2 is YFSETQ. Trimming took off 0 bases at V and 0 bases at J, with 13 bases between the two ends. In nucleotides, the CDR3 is TGCGCCAGCAGCTTGGTTGCGGGGAGTAGCTCCTACGAGCAGTACTTC. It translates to CASSLVAGSSSYEQYF.

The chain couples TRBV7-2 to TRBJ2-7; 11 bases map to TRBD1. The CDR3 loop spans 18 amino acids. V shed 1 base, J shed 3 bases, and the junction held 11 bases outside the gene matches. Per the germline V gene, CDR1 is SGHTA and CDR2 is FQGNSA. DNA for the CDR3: TGTGCCAGCAGCTTAGTTTCAGTGTGGGGGACAGGGGGCTACGAGCAGTACTTC. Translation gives CASSLVSVWGTGGYEQYF.

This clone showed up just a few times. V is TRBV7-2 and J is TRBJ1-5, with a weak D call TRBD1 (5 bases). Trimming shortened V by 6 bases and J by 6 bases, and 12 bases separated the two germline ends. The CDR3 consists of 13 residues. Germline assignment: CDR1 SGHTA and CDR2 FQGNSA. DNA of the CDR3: TGTGCCAGCAGAATCAGGGATAGTCAGCCCCAGCATTTT. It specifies CASRIRDSQPQHF.

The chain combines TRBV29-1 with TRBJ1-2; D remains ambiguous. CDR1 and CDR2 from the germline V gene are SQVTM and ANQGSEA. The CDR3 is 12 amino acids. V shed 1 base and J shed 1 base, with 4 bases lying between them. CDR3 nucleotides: TGCAGCGTTGAAGGGGATAACTATGGCTACACCTTC. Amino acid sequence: CSVEGDNYGYTF. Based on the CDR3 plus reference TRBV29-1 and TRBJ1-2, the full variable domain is SAVISQKPSRDICQRGTSLTIQCQVDSQVTMMFWYRQQPGQSLTLIATANQGSEATYESGFVIDKFPISRPNLTFSTLTVSNMSPEDSSIYLCSVEGDNYGYTFGSGTRLTVV.

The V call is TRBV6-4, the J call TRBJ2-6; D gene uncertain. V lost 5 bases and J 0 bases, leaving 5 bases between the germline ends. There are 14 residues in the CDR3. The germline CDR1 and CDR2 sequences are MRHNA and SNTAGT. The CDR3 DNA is TGTGCCAGCAGTCGAGGCTCTGGGGCCAACGTCCTGACTTTC. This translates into CASSRGSGANVLTF.

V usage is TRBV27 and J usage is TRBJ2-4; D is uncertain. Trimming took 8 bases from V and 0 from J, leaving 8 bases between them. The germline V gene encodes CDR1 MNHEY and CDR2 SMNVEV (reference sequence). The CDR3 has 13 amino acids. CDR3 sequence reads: CASHGLAKNIQYF. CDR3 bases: TGTGCCAGCCACGGGCTAGCCAAAAACATTCAGTACTTC.

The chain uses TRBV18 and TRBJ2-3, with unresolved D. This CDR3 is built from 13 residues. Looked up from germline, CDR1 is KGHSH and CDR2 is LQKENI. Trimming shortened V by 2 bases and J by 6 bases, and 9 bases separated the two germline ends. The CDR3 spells CASSPSRPDTQYF. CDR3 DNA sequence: TGTGCCAGCTCACCATCTAGACCCGATACGCAGTATTTT.

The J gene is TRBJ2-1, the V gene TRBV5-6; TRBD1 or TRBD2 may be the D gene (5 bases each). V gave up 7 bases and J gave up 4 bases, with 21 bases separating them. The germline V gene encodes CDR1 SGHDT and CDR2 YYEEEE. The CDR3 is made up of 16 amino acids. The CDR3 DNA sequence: TGTGCCAGCCGAAGGGGCCGAGGGACGGCTTACAATGAGCAGTTCTTC. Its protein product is CASRRGRGTAYNEQFF.

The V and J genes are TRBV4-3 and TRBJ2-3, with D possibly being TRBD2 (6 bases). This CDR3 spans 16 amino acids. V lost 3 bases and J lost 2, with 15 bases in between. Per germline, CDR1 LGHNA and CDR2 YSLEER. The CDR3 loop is CASSHGLGGDTDTQYF. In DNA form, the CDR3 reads TGCGCCAGCAGCCACGGCCTAGGAGGGGACACAGATACGCAGTATTTT.

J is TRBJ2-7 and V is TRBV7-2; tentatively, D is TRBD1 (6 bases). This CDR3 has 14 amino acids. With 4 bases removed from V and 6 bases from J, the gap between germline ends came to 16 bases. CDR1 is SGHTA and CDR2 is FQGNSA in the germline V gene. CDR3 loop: CASSWIHRDGEQYF. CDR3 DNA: TGTGCCAGCAGCTGGATCCACAGGGACGGCGAGCAGTACTTC.

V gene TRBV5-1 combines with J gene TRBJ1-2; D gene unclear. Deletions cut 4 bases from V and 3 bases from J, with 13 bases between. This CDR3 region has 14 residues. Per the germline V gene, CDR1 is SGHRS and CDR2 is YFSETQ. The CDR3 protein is CASSPGGGDYGYTF. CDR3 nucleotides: TGCGCCAGCAGCCCTGGTGGTGGCGACTATGGCTACACCTTC.

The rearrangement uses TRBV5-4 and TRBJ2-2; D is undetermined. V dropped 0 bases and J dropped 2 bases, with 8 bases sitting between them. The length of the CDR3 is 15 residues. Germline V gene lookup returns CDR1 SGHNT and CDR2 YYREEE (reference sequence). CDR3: CASSLDYPNTGELFF. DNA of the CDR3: TGTGCCAGCAGCTTGGACTATCCTAACACCGGGGAGCTGTTTTTT.

CDR3: CASQRSGSSYEQYF. The CDR3 DNA reads as TGCGCCAGCCAGAGGAGCGGGAGCTCCTACGAGCAGTACTTC. This sequence joins TRBV5-1 and TRBJ2-7; TRBD2 aligns across 8 bases. This CDR3 region has 14 residues. The ends lost 7 bases at V and 0 bases at J; junction bases unmatched: 6. The V gene's germline CDR1 is SGHRS and CDR2 YFSETQ.

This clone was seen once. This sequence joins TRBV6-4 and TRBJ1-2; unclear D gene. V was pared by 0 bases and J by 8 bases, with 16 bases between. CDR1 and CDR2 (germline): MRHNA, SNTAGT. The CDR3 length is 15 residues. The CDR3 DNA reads TGTGCCAGCAGTGACTCGACGGTACCGGGAAGGGGCTACACCTTC. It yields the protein CASSDSTVPGRGYTF.

CDR3 coding DNA: TGTGCCAGCAGCGCGGGACAGGGGAGACACATTCAGTACTTC. This translates into CASSAGQGRHIQYF. The rearrangement links TRBV9 to TRBJ2-4, with TRBD1 matching 10 bases. With 3 bases clipped from V and 8 bases from J, the junction kept 5 bases outside the gene matches. The CDR3 consists of 14 residues. Germline CDR1 is SGDLS and CDR2 is YYNGEE.